Shown below are 8 T cell receptor beta chains from a single sample sequenced in a study of cytomegalovirus exposure and HLA in healthy donors. The PCR ran on 60 Vbeta and 13 Jbeta primers. The data were produced by immunoSEQ multiplex PCR, yet TCRdb's version contains in-frame clones alone and is incomplete. The table shows about 200,000 clones, with over 60% occurring only once. Sequenced sample: PBMCs. Receptors were obtained from a woman between 35 and 50 years old in good health and CMV-seronegative.

This chain links TRBV4-3 with TRBJ2-7, with D possibly matching TRBD2 (5 bases). The CDR3 has 15 amino acids. The V end lost 4 bases, the J end lost 5 bases, and 18 bases lay between the germline ends. Germline V gene data show CDR1 as LGHNA and CDR2 as YSLEER. CDR3: CASSPWKSLGNEQYF. CDR3 in DNA: TGCGCCAGCAGCCCCTGGAAGAGCCTCGGGAACGAGCAGTACTTC.

The J gene is TRBJ2-3, the V gene TRBV5-1; TRBD2 agrees at 10 bases. The CDR3 has 14 amino acids. CDR1 is SGHRS, CDR2 YFSETQ, per germline. Losses at the gene ends were 7 bases for V and 0 bases for J; bases not matched to a gene: 2. Here the CDR3 DNA reads TGCGCCAGCCTAGCGGGAGCTAGCACAGATACGCAGTATTTT. Amino acid sequence: CASLAGASTDTQYF.

The chain is built from TRBV9 and TRBJ2-5; 11 positions match TRBD2. V was clipped by 0 bases and J by 5 bases; unmatched bases: 12. The germline CDR1 and CDR2 sequences are SGDLS and YYNGEE. This CDR3 is 18 amino acids long. Here the CDR3 DNA reads TGTGCCAGCAGCGTAGCCGGGGAACTAGCGGGAGTGGGGGAGACCCAGTACTTC. This codes for CASSVAGELAGVGETQYF.

The rearrangement joins TRBV4-2 to TRBJ2-1; D is possibly TRBD2 (5 bases). The V gene's germline CDR1 is LGHNA and CDR2 YNFKEQ. This CDR3 has 16 residues. With 1 base removed from V and 0 bases from J, the gap between germline ends came to 10 bases. This chain's CDR3 is CASSQGRGSSYNEQFF. The CDR3 DNA follows: TGTGCCAGCAGCCAAGGACGTGGGAGCTCCTACAATGAGCAGTTCTTC.

J is TRBJ1-2 and V is TRBV19, with 7 positions matching TRBD1. This CDR3 comprises 15 residues. Germline assignment: CDR1 LNHDA and CDR2 SQIVND (reference sequence). Trimming cost V 7 bases and J 4 bases; bases outside gene matches: 12. This chain's CDR3 is CASTPDRVLGYGYTF. DNA of the CDR3: TGTGCCAGTACCCCCGACAGGGTGTTGGGCTATGGCTACACCTTC.

This chain connects TRBV19 to TRBJ2-2; 7 bases are shared with TRBD2. V shed 1 base, J shed 1 base, and the junction held 3 bases outside the gene matches. Germline loops: CDR1 LNHDA, CDR2 SQIVND (reference sequence). CDR3 length: 16 amino acids. CDR3 loop: CASSIGAGVNTGELFF. The CDR3 nucleotides are TGTGCCAGTAGTATAGGGGCGGGAGTGAACACCGGGGAGCTGTTTTTT.

The rearrangement uses TRBV7-2 and TRBJ2-5, with D perhaps TRBD1 (5 bases). V shed 5 bases and J shed 1 base, with 11 bases lying between them. The CDR3 is 14 residues long. CDR1 and CDR2 from the germline V gene are SGHTA and FQGNSA. The CDR3: CASSPGHIQETQYF. Here the CDR3 DNA reads TGTGCCAGCAGCCCAGGACATATCCAAGAGACCCAGTACTTC.

This clone was found a few times. The rearrangement joins TRBV7-9 to TRBJ2-3, with D tentatively TRBD2 (5 bases). V lost 6 bases and J 11 bases, leaving 15 bases between the germline ends. The germline V gene has CDR1 SEHNR and CDR2 FQNEAQ (reference sequence). The CDR3 sequence is 12 residues long. The CDR3 here is CASSPEGVRQYF. CDR3 coding DNA: TGTGCCAGCAGTCCTGAGGGAGTAAGGCAGTATTTT.